This TCR beta chain was observed in a study of blood T cell repertoires in COVID-19. For the study at large: Samples of COVID-19 (acute and convalescent) were obtained from the United States, Italy and Spain. The analysed material was cDNA or gDNA that came from T cells, B-cell-depleted T cells, or PBMCs.

In the authors' methods: Using reference gene primer amplification, nucleated cell counts were estimated. Repertoires were generated with immunoSEQ multiplex PCR, while TCRdb's copy carries only in-frame clones and drops some. V and J calls plus clone size are reproduced from that table; the DNA served to infer D and trimming. The sample lists roughly 180,000 clones, about 88% seen once, with 2.1% in the top ten. The V and J ends lost 4 bases and 2 bases, in that order; junction bases with no gene match: 8. The CDR3 length is 18 residues. CDR1 LNHDA and CDR2 SQIVND come from the germline V gene (reference sequence).

The gene calls are TRBV19 and TRBJ2-2, with 12 bases fitting TRBD2. The TCR originated in a man aged 70 or older with active or convalescent COVID-19. The sample taken for sequencing was peripheral blood. The CDR3, as DNA: TGTGCCAGTAGTAGAAAGACACTAGCGGGGGGAAACACCGGGGAGCTGTTTTTT. This encodes CASSRKTLAGGNTGELFF.